The 6 T cell receptor beta chains reported below all come from one sample, sequenced in a study of a mutant IDH1 vaccine in newly diagnosed glioma. The assay was immunoSEQ multiplex PCR, and TCRdb's table has in-frame clones only and misses some. The data contain about 33,000 clones, about 81% of them singletons. Time point indicated: week 47, end of study. In the vaccine, a single dose held 300 ug of the mutant IDH1 20-mer peptide, along with topical imiquimod. Their antigens are not known. The sequences come from PBMCs, collected from a glioma patient whose treatment included an IDH1 peptide vaccine. The receptors come from a man aged 40-49 years with glioma.

This chain uses TRBV6-4 with TRBJ2-2, with D hard to call. The CDR3 has 13 amino acids. V was pared by 2 bases and J by 5 bases, with 6 bases between. Germline values: CDR1 MRHNA, CDR2 SNTAGT. The CDR3 sequence is CASSDKETGELFF. The CDR3 coding sequence is TGTGCCAGCAGTGACAAGGAAACCGGGGAGCTGTTTTTT.

The V and J genes are TRBV6-5 and TRBJ1-2, with D possibly being TRBD1 (5 bases). Per the germline V gene, CDR1 is MNHEY and CDR2 is SVGAGI. The CDR3 loop spans 13 amino acids. Trimming left V 2 bases short and J 8 bases short, with 12 bases between. The CDR3 loop is CASSYGQGMGYTF. For the CDR3, the DNA is TGTGCCAGCAGTTACGGGCAGGGTATGGGCTACACCTTC.

The chain uses TRBV5-1 and TRBJ2-1, with D perhaps matching TRBD1 or TRBD2 (5 bases each). Trimming removed 1 base at V and 8 bases at J, with 25 bases between. Germline CDR1 and CDR2: SGHRS and YFSETQ. The CDR3 covers 18 residues. In nucleotides, the CDR3 is TGCGCCAGCAGCTTGAACAATTACGGGGCTTTAACCTTCTATGAGCAGTTCTTC. Translated: CASSLNNYGALTFYEQFF.

The J gene is TRBJ1-6, the V gene TRBV30; 10 bases fit TRBD1. This CDR3 is 15 amino acids long. The germline V gene has CDR1 GTSNPN and CDR2 SVGIG (reference sequence). The V and J ends lost 8 bases and 7 bases, in that order; junction bases with no gene match: 11. The DNA for the CDR3 is TGTGCCGGAACTCCCGGGACAGGGGAAAATTCACCCCTCCACTTT. It encodes CAGTPGTGENSPLHF.

As DNA, the CDR3 is TGCGCCAGCGGGGGGGAAAGCGGCCGGTACTCCTACAATGAGCAGTTCTTC. Residues: CASGGESGRYSYNEQFF. The chain is built from TRBV10-1 and TRBJ2-1; 7 bases map to TRBD2. The germline gives CDR1 WNHNN, CDR2 SYGVQD (reference sequence). The CDR3 is 17 amino acids. The trim removed 8 bases at V and 0 bases at J, leaving 13 bases unmatched.

This chain links TRBV30 with TRBJ1-4; TRBD1 might be the D (5 bases). The V and J ends lost 4 bases and 1 base respectively, with 16 bases between them. CDR3 size: 16 residues. CDR1 is GTSNPN and CDR2 is SVGIG in the germline V gene (reference sequence). CDR3 sequence reads: CAWTQRVGGTNEKLFF. In DNA form, the CDR3 reads TGTGCCTGGACCCAACGGGTCGGGGGAACTAATGAAAAACTGTTTTTT.